This T cell receptor (beta chain) came from a study of blood T cell repertoires in COVID-19. Study-wide background: The origin of the acute and convalescent COVID-19 samples was the United States, Italy and Spain. The analysed material was cDNA or gDNA that came from T cells, B-cell-depleted T cells, or PBMCs.

This CDR3 is built from 13 residues. Germline V gene data show CDR1 as SGHNT and CDR2 as YYREEE (reference sequence). The ends lost 3 bases at V and 6 bases at J; junction bases unmatched: 3. In the study's own analysis: By means of reference gene primer amplification, nucleated cell counts were estimated. Profiled with immunoSEQ multiplex PCR; TCRdb holds only in-frame clones, not every one. For V, J and clone size, that table is used; D and trimming come from the DNA. The sample has tens of thousands of clones, 84% seen once. The rearrangement links TRBV5-4 to TRBJ1-2; 9 nucleotides agree with TRBD1. The receptor comes from a human donor in a cohort sampled during active COVID-19. The sample comprised peripheral blood. For the CDR3, the DNA is TGTGCCAGCAGCTGGGACAGGGTGGATGGCTACACCTTC. Translation gives CASSWDRVDGYTF.